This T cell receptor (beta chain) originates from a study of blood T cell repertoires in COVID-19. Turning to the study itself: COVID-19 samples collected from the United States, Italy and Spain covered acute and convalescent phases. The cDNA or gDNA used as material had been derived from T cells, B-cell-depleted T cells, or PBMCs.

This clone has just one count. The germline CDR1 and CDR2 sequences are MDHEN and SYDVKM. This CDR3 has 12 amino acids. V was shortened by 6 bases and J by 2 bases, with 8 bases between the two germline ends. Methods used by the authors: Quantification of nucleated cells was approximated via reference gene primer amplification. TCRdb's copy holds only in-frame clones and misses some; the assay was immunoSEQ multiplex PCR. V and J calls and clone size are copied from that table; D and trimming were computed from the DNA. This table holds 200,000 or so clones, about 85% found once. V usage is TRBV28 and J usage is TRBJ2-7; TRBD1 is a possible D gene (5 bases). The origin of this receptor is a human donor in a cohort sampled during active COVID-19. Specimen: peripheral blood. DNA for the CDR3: TGTGCCAGCAGGGCCAGGGCCTACGAGCAGTACTTC. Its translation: CASRARAYEQYF. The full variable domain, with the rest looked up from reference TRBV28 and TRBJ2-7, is DVKVTQSSRYLVKRTGEKVFLECVQDMDHENMFWYRQDPGLGLRLIYFSYDVKMKEKGDIPEGYSVSREKKERFSLILESASTNQTSMYLCASRARAYEQYFGPGTRLTVT.